The rows below give T cell receptor beta chains drawn from one sample of a study of tumor and adjacent non-tumor tissue in lung cancer. Each CDR3 protein is one row after TCRdb ran MiXCR on the multiplex PCR reads. The data show under 75,000 distinct CDR3 sequences, roughly 75% seen once. The sample comprised distant non-tumor lung tissue. The receptors come from a woman aged 50 to 60 with non-small cell lung cancer. Both conserved end residues are part of each CDR3. A D gene is named only where the DNA matches it firmly. Size tells how often a clone was seen (once, few, many) or the class of an expanded clone, and some rows leave it out.

d_call	clone_size	cdr3_length	j_call	v_call	cdr3_aa	cdr3_nt
.	few	12	TRBJ2-1	TRBV11-2	CAGSILDNGQFF	TGTGCCGGCAGCATATTGGACAATGGGCAGTTCTTC
.	few	16	TRBJ2-5	TRBV5-1	CASSLAFAGEQETQYF	TGCGCCAGCAGCTTGGCGTTCGCAGGGGAGCAAGAGACCCAGTACTTC
TRBD2	.	14	TRBJ2-1	TRBV10-3	CAIESSGRIHKQFF	TGTGCCATCGAGTCTAGCGGGAGGATCCATAAGCAGTTCTTC
TRBD2	.	18	TRBJ2-3	TRBV10-3	CAVSESRLWRESTDTQYF	TGTGCCGTCAGTGAGTCCCGATTATGGCGGGAGAGCACAGATACGCAGTATTTT
TRBD1	many	13	TRBJ2-7	TRBV12-3/TRBV12-4	CASSLNRGYEQYF	TGTGCCAGCAGTTTGAACAGGGGTTACGAGCAGTACTTC
.	.	13	TRBJ1-4	TRBV7-8	CASGSRQAEKLFF	TGTGCCAGCGGCTCCAGACAGGCGGAAAAACTGTTTTTT
TRBD1	.	17	TRBJ2-2	TRBV24-1	CATSDLTGTGNTGELFF	TGTGCCACCAGTGATTTGACCGGGACAGGGAACACCGGGGAGCTGTTTTTT
.	.	15	TRBJ1-5	TRBV19	CACTWGTDSNQPQHF	TGTGCCTGTACTTGGGGCACCGATAGCAATCAGCCCCAGCATTTT
.	medium-sized	15	TRBJ2-1	TRBV11-2	CASSPPGTTQNEQFF	TGTGCCAGCAGCCCCCCGGGAACTACCCAGAATGAGCAGTTCTTC
.	many	14	TRBJ2-1	TRBV4-2	CASSQVIVDNEQFF	TGTGCCAGCAGCCAAGTAATCGTAGACAATGAGCAGTTCTTC
TRBD1	.	15	TRBJ2-2	TRBV28	CASSWTGGSAGQLFF	TGTGCCAGCAGCTGGACAGGGGGGTCGGCCGGGCAGCTGTTTTTT
.	.	16	TRBJ2-1	TRBV11-2	CASSRMLLAGDNEQFF	TGTGCCAGCAGCCGGATGTTATTAGCTGGGGACAATGAGCAGTTCTTC
.	.	17	TRBJ2-5	TRBV4-1	CASSQGGRRGKRETQYF	TGCGCCAGCAGCCAAGGTGGCAGAAGAGGGAAAAGAGAGACCCAGTACTTC
.	once	13	TRBJ1-5	TRBV11-3	CASSWCGTDTQHF	TGTGCCAGCAGCTGGTGTGGGACGGATACCCAGCATTTT
.	.	15	TRBJ2-1	TRBV11-2	CATSFNPIGKYVQFF	TGTGCCACCAGCTTTAATCCTATCGGGAAGTATGTGCAGTTCTTC
TRBD1	.	14	TRBJ1-1	TRBV11-2	CASSLGQRSTEAFF	TGTGCAAGCAGCTTGGGACAGAGGAGCACTGAAGCTTTCTTT
.	.	16	TRBJ1-5	TRBV6-2/TRBV6-3	CASSPTQGGVHSAPAF	TGTGCTAGCAGCCCCACCCAAGGGGGGGTACACTCAGCCCCAGCATTT
.	many	12	TRBJ2-3	TRBV29-1	CSGLDLTDTQYF	TGCAGCGGACTCGATCTGACAGATACGCAGTATTTT
.	.	11	TRBJ2-7	TRBV11-2	CANSPLYEQYF	TGTGCCAACAGCCCGCTGTACGAGCAGTACTTC
TRBD1	.	17	TRBJ1-2	TRBV28	CASSNPVQGLPTYGYSF	TGTGCCAGCAGCAACCCCGTACAGGGGCTGCCCACCTATGGCTACTCCTTC
TRBD2	few	12	TRBJ2-7	TRBV30	CAWSWTRSEQYF	TGTGCCTGGAGTTGGACTAGATCCGAGCAGTACTTC
.	.	15	TRBJ1-1	TRBV6-2/TRBV6-3	CARSGDRGGYTEALF	TGTGCCAGAAGTGGTGATAGGGGCGGGTACACTGAAGCTCTCTTT
TRBD1	many	14	TRBJ2-1	TRBV4-1	CASVPGTGINEQFF	TGCGCCAGCGTTCCTGGGACAGGGATCAATGAGCAGTTCTTC
.	.	14	TRBJ2-3	TRBV20-1	CSASVPEAPDTHYF	TGCAGTGCTAGCGTGCCCGAAGCCCCAGATACGCATTATTTT
.	.	14	TRBJ2-1	TRBV28	CAGSFLRVWDEQFF	TGTGCCGGCAGTTTTCTCCGGGTCTGGGATGAGCAGTTCTTC
.	.	11	TRBJ2-1	TRBV11-1	CANTNENEQFF	TGTGCCAACACCAATGAAAATGAGCAGTTCTTC
.	.	16	TRBJ2-6	TRBV6-6	CASTKEAYFEANVLAF	TGTGCCAGCACCAAGGAGGCGTACTTTGAGGCCAACGTCCTGGCTTTC
.	many	14	TRBJ2-4	TRBV4-3	CASSQDRTWGSWYF	TGCGCCAGCAGCCAAGATAGGACGTGGGGGAGTTGGTACTTC
.	many	15	TRBJ1-1	TRBV28	CASIPEGRKNTEAFF	TGTGCCAGCATCCCTGAAGGGAGAAAGAACACTGAAGCTTTCTTT
.	.	14	TRBJ2-1	TRBV7-9	CASSLTQGNYEQFF	TGTGCCAGTAGCCTAACACAGGGTAACTATGAGCAGTTCTTC
.	.	13	TRBJ2-7	TRBV28	CASTDQEAYEQYF	TGTGCCAGTACCGATCAGGAAGCCTACGAGCAGTACTTC
.	.	15	TRBJ1-2	TRBV11-2	CANSANEAPNYGYTF	TGTGCCAACAGTGCGAACGAGGCTCCTAACTACGGCTACACCTTC
.	.	16	TRBJ1-4	TRBV20-1	CSARTSGGRANEKLLF	TGCAGTGCTAGAACATCCGGAGGGAGGGCTAATGAAAAACTGTTGTTT
.	.	16	TRBJ2-1	TRBV6-5	CAGSPTSQGSYNEQFF	TGTGCCGGCAGCCCCACTTCACAGGGCTCATACAATGAGCAGTTCTTC
.	.	14	TRBJ1-1	TRBV20-1	CSAVQTGGGSEALF	TGCAGTGCTGTCCAGACCGGGGGGGGCTCAGAAGCTTTATTT
.	.	15	TRBJ1-2	TRBV6-5	CAGSYVGAGSYDYTF	TGTGCCGGCAGTTATGTGGGGGCTGGTAGCTATGACTACACCTTC
TRBD2	.	14	TRBJ2-1	TRBV10-3	CAIKSSGRIHKQFF	TGTGCCATCAAGTCTAGCGGGAGAATCCACAAGCAGTTCTTC
.	.	16	TRBJ1-1	TRBV4-1	CASSQGHYRANTEACF	TGCGCCAGCAGCCAAGGTCATTACAGGGCGAACACTGAAGCTTGCTTT
TRBD2	.	16	TRBJ2-1	TRBV24-1	CTTSDWTSGTYNEQFF	TGTACCACCAGTGATTGGACTAGCGGGACATACAATGAGCAGTTCTTC
.	few	12	TRBJ2-7	TRBV24-1	CATSGGAYEQYF	TGTGCCACCTCTGGCGGGGCCTACGAGCAGTACTTC
.	once	17	TRBJ2-1	TRBV4-2	CANSQDSANGSLYDQFF	TGTGCCAACAGCCAAGATTCGGCTAACGGGAGTTTGTATGATCAGTTCTTC
TRBD2	.	14	TRBJ2-3	TRBV6-1	CTSSERGRADTQYF	TGTACCAGCAGTGAAAGAGGGAGGGCAGATACGCAGTATTTT
.	.	17	TRBJ2-1	TRBV4-2	CASSQDSACGSLYGQFF	TGTGCCAGCAGCCAAGATTCGGCTTGCGGAAGTTTGTATGGGCAGTTCTTC
TRBD1	few	16	TRBJ1-4	TRBV28	CASNPEGTGLNEKLFF	TGTGCCAGCAACCCCGAAGGGACAGGTCTAAATGAAAAACTGTTTTTT